This paragraph reports one T cell receptor beta chain. No antigen is known for it. RNA transcripts gave rise to amplified TCR beta CDR3 regions. The TCR CDR3 first-round RT-PCR relied on the HTBI primer set. TCRdb re-derived calls from the multiplex PCR reads in MiXCR, one entry per CDR3 protein. The sample lists under 65,000 distinct CDR3 sequences; approximately 53% were seen once. This record comes from a study of T cells in Graves' hyperthyroidism and ophthalmopathy. The study's findings and limits: Stable hyperthyroidism was separated from ophthalmopathy by a model based on 13 V-J features. The model made its ophthalmopathy prediction, and onset followed a median around 6.9 months later.

Ophthalmopathy in the patients scored at least 3 on Clinical Activity Score and at least 4 on NOSPECS grade, lasting under 3 months. It was less than 13 ml of fresh peripheral blood that supplied the PBMCs. The sample consisted of blood. This clonotype was sampled from a woman aged 55-70 years with Graves' ophthalmopathy.

The CDR3 loop is CASSVRGGRYF. In DNA, the CDR3 is TGTGCCAGCAGCGTCCGGGGGGGCCGGTACTTC. The V and J genes are TRBV9 and TRBJ2-5, with 8 bases aligning to TRBD2. Germline CDR1 is SGDLS and CDR2 is YYNGEE. V lost 2 bases to trimming and J lost 13 bases; unmatched junction nucleotides: 4. The CDR3 extends over 11 amino acids.